The entry below describes one TCR beta chain. What it recognizes is unknown. The data originate from a study of post-analysis software for immune sequencing data. The CDR3 spans 15 residues. J gave up 10 bases and V 4 bases, and 11 bases lay outside the gene matches. Germline CDR1 and CDR2: MNHEY and SVGAGI. General observations from the study: Five or six TRBV segments were significantly more frequent in patients than in controls. TRBV5-6, TRBV5-1 and TRBV20-1 were among these segments. Comparison with controls showed significantly lower normalized Chao1 diversity in multiple sclerosis patients.

TCR beta libraries were prepared from cDNA with unique molecular identifiers. Starting from about 0.98 to 11 million T cells, the study yielded 450,000 to 500,000 cDNA molecules. TCRdb called the PCR reads again in MiXCR, with one record for every CDR3 protein. The sample has hundreds of thousands of distinct CDR3 sequences; about 57% are singletons. This receptor was obtained from a girl between 5 and 17 years old with multiple sclerosis. Sequenced sample: blood. The chain employs TRBV6-5 and TRBJ2-1; 9 bases line up with TRBD2. This CDR3 is CASSFLGLAVEEQFF. CDR3 nucleotides: TGTGCCAGCAGTTTTCTGGGACTAGCTGTTGAAGAGCAGTTCTTC.